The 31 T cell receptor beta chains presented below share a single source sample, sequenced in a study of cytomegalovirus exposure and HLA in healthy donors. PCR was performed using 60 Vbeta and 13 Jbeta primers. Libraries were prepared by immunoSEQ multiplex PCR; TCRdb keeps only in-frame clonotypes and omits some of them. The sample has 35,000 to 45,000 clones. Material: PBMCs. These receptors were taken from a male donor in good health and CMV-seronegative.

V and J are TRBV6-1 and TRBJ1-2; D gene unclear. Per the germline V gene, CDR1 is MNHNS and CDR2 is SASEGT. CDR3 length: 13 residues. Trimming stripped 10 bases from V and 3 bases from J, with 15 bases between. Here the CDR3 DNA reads TGTGCCACGGCACAGCTTGGCCACTATGGCTACACCTTC. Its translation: CATAQLGHYGYTF.

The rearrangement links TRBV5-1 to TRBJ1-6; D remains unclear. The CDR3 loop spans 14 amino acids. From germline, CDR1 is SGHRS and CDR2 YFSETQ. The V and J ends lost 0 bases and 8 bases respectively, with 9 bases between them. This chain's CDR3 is CASSLGQADSPLHF. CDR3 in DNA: TGCGCCAGCAGCTTGGGTCAGGCTGATTCACCCCTCCACTTT.

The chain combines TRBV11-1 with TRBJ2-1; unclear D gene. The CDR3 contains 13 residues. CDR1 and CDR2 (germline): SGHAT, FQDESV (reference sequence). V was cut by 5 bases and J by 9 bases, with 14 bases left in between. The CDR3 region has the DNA TGTGCCAGCAGCCTATCCCCTGTTGGTGAGCAGTTCTTC. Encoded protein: CASSLSPVGEQFF. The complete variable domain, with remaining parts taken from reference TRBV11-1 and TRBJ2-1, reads EAEVAQSPRYKITEKSQAVAFWCDPISGHATLYWYRQILGQGPELLVQFQDESVVDDSQLPKDRFSAERLKGVDSTLKIQPAELGDSAMYLCASSLSPVGEQFFGPGTRLTVL.

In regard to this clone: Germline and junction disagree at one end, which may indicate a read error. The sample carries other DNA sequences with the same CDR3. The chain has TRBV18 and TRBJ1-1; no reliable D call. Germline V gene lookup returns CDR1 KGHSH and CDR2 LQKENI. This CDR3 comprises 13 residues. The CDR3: CASSPRQNTEAFF. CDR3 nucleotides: TGCGCCAGCTCACCACGGCAGAATACTGAAGCTTTCTTT.

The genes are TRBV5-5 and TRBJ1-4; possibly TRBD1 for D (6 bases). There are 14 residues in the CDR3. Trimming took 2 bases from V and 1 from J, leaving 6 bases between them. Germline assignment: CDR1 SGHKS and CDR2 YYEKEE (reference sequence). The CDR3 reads CASSFRGTNEKLFF. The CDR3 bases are TGTGCCAGCAGCTTCAGGGGAACTAATGAAAAACTGTTTTTT.

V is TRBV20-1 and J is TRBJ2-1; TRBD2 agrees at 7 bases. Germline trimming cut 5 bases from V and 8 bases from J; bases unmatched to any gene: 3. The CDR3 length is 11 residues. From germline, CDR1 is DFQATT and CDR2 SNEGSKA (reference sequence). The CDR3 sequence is CSAGRAYEQFF. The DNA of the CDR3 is TGCAGTGCTGGGAGGGCATATGAGCAGTTCTTC.

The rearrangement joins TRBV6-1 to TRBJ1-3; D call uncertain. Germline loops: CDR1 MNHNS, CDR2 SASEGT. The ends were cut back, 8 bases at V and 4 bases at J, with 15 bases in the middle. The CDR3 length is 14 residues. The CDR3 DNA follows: TGTGCCAGCGAGCCGACACTCTGGGGAAACACCATATATTTT. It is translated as CASEPTLWGNTIYF.

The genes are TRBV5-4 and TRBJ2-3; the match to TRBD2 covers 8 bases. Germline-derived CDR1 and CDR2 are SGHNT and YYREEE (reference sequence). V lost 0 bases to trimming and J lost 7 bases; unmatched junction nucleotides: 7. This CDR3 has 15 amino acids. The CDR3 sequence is CASSLERGGPYTQYF. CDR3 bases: TGTGCCAGCAGCTTGGAACGGGGGGGCCCTTATACGCAGTATTTT.

The CDR3 loop reads CASSPTGNSYEQYF. CDR3 bases: TGTGCCAGCAGTCCAACAGGGAACTCCTACGAGCAGTACTTC. The V call is TRBV25-1, the J call TRBJ2-7; a possible D gene is TRBD1 (6 bases). V was trimmed by 5 bases and J by 0 bases, leaving 11 bases between them. The CDR3 loop spans 14 amino acids. Germline assignment: CDR1 MGHDK and CDR2 SYGVNS.

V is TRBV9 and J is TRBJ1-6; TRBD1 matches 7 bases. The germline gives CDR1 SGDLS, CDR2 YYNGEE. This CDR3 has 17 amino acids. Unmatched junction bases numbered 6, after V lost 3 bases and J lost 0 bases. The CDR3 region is CASSDEDRSSYNSPLHF. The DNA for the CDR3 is TGTGCCAGCAGCGATGAGGACAGGAGCTCCTATAATTCACCCCTCCACTTT. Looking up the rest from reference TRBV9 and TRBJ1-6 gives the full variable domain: DSGVTQTPKHLITATGQRVTLRCSPRSGDLSVYWYQQSLDQGLQFLIQYYNGEERAKGNILERFSAQQFPDLHSELNLSSLELGDSALYFCASSDEDRSSYNSPLHFGNGTRLTVT.

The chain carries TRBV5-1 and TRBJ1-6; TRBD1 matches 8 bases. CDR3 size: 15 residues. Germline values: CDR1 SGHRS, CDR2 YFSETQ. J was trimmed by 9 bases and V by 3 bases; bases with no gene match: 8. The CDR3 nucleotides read TGCGCCAGCAGCTCGGAGGACAGGGCTGGTTCACCCCTCCACTTT. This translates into CASSSEDRAGSPLHF.

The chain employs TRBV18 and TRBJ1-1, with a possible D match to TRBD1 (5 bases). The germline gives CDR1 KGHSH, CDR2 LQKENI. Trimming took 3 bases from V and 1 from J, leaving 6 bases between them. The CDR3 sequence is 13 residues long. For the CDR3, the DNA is TGTGCCAGCTCACCGACAGAGAACACTGAAGCTTTCTTT. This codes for CASSPTENTEAFF.

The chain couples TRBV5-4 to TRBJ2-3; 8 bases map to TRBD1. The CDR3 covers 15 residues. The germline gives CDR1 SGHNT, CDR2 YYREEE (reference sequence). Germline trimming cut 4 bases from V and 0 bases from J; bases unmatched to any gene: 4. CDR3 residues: CASSPGTGSTDTQYF. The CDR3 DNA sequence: TGTGCCAGCAGCCCCGGGACAGGAAGCACAGATACGCAGTATTTT.

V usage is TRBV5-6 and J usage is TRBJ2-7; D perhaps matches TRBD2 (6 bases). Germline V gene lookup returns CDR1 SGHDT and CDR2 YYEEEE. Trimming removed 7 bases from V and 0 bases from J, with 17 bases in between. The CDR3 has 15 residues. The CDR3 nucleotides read TGTGCCAGCTCTGGAGGGCTCTGGAGCTCCTACGAGCAGTACTTC. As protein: CASSGGLWSSYEQYF.

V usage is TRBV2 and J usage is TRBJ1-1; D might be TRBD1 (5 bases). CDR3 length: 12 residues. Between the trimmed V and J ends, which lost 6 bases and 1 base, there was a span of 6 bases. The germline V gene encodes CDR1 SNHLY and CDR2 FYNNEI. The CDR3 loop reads CASRGQNTEAFF. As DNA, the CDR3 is TGTGCCAGCAGAGGACAGAACACTGAAGCTTTCTTT.

The CDR3 nucleotides are TGTGCCAGCAGCTTAGGGGCTACATACGAGCAGTACTTC. This codes for CASSLGATYEQYF. This chain connects TRBV7-2 to TRBJ2-7; the D is unclear. There are 13 residues in the CDR3. Germline lookup yields CDR1 SGHTA and CDR2 FQGNSA. V dropped 1 base and J dropped 4 bases, with 8 bases sitting between them.

CDR3 bases: TGTGCCAGCAGCCCCGCGACAGGGAATAGTAACGGGGAGCTGTTTTTT. The encoded protein is CASSPATGNSNGELFF. V usage is TRBV28 and J usage is TRBJ2-2; 7 bases map to TRBD1. CDR3 length: 16 amino acids. The trim removed 6 bases at V and 7 bases at J, leaving 14 bases unmatched. Germline V gives CDR1 MDHEN, CDR2 SYDVKM.

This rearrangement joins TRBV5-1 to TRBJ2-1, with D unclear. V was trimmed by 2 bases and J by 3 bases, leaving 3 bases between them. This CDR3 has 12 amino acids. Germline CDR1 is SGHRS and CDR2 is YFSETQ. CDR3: CASSFNYNEQFF. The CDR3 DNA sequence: TGCGCCAGCAGCTTCAACTACAATGAGCAGTTCTTC.

As DNA, the CDR3 is TGTGCCAGCAGTTTGCTCGGGACAGACTATGGCTACACCTTC. Encoded protein: CASSLLGTDYGYTF. The chain uses TRBV28 and TRBJ1-2; 7 positions agree with TRBD1. CDR1 MDHEN and CDR2 SYDVKM come from the germline V gene. V gave up 3 bases and J gave up 3 bases; unmatched junction bases: 4. The CDR3 contains 14 residues.

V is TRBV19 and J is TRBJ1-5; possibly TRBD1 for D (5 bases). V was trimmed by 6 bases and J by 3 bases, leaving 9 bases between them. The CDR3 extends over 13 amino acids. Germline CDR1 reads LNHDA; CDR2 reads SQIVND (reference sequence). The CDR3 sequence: CASRRGNNQPQHF. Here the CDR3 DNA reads TGTGCCAGTAGAAGGGGTAACAATCAGCCCCAGCATTTT.

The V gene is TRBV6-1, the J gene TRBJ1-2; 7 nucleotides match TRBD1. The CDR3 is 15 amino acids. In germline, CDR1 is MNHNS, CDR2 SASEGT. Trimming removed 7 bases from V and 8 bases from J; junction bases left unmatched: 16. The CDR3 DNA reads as TGTGCCAGCATCGGTACAGGGGTGCAAGCAAGGGGCTACACCTTC. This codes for CASIGTGVQARGYTF.

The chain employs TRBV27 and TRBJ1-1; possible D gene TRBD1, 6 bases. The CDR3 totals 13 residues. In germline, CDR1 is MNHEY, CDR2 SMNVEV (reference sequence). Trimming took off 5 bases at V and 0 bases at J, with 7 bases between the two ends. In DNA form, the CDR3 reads TGTGCCAGCAGTGGACAGATGAACACTGAAGCTTTCTTT. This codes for CASSGQMNTEAFF.

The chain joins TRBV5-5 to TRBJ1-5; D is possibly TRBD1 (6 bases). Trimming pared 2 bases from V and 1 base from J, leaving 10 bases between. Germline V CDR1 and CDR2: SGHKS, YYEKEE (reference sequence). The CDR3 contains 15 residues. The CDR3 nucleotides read TGTGCCAGCAGCTTCGCCAGGGGCAGCAATCAGCCCCAGCATTTT. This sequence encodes CASSFARGSNQPQHF.

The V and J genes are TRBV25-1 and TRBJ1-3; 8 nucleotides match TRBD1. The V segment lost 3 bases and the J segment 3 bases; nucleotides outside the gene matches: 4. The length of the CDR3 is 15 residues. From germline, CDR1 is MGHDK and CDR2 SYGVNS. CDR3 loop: CASSEDRASGNTIYF. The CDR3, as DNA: TGTGCCAGCAGTGAGGACAGGGCAAGTGGAAACACCATATATTTT.

The CDR3 DNA follows: TGTGCCAGCAGTGACGGGGGGGCCACAGATACGCAGTATTTT. Translated, it gives CASSDGGATDTQYF. The chain combines TRBV6-4 with TRBJ2-3, with D perhaps matching TRBD2 (7 bases). This CDR3 comprises 14 residues. Trimming removed 2 bases at V and 2 bases at J, with 8 bases between. Germline V lookup: CDR1 MRHNA, CDR2 SNTAGT.

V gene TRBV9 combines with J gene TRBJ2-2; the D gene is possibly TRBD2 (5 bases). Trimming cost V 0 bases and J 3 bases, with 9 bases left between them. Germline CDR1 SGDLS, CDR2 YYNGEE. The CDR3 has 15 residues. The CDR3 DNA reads TGTGCCAGCAGCGTAGCGGACTCATACACCGGGGAGCTGTTTTTT. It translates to CASSVADSYTGELFF.

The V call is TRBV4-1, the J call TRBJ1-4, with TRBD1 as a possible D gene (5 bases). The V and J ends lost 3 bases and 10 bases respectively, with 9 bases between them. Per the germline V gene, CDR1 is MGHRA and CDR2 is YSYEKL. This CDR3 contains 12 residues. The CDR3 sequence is CASSHTGGKLFF. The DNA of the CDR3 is TGCGCCAGCAGCCATACGGGGGGAAAACTGTTTTTT.

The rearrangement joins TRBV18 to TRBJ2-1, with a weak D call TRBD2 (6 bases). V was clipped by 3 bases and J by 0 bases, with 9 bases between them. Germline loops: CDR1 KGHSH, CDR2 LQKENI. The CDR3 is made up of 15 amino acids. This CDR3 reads CASSPRTNSYNEQFF. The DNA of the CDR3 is TGTGCCAGCTCACCGAGGACTAACTCCTACAATGAGCAGTTCTTC.

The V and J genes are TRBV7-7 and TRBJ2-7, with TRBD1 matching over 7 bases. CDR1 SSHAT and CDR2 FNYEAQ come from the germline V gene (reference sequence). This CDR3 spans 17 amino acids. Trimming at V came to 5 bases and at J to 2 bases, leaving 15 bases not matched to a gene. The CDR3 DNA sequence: TGTGCCAGCAGCCCCAGCTACAGGGGCTCAAGCGCCTACGAGCAGTACTTC. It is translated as CASSPSYRGSSAYEQYF.

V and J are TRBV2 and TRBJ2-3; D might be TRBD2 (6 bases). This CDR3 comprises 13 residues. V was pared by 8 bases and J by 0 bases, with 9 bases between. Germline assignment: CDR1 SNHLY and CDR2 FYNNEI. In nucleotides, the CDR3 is TGTGCCAGCGGGCGGGGTAGCACAGATACGCAGTATTTT. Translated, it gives CASGRGSTDTQYF.

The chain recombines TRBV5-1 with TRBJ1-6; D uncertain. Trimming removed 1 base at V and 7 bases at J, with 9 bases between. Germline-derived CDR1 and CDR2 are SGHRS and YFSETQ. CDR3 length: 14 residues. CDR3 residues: CASSLSRENSPLHF. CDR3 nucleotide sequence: TGCGCCAGCAGCTTGTCAAGGGAGAATTCACCCCTCCACTTT.